This T cell receptor beta chain was recorded in a study of human T cells and chemical hapten exposure (dated by TCRdb to about 2021). Some background on the complete study: For sensitization, 2% DPC in acetone was applied to a 2 cm by 2 cm area of upper inner arm skin. Blood for TCR sequencing was provided by twenty-nine alopecia patients at one to four time points (pre-sensitization, 2, 6 and 24 weeks). Patients additionally received weekly therapeutic DPC doses to the scalp throughout the roughly 23-week study period. Patient blood was sampled pre-sensitization (week 0) and at 2, 6 and about 24 weeks after DPC sensitization. The libraries were sequenced as a pool, and the TCR yield per sample differed mostly because of small variations in library volumes within the pool. The study tracked peripheral blood TCR repertoire changes in vivo during primary and secondary sensitization to the hapten diphenylcyclopropenone (DPC) in alopecia patients. Patch testing was done on the upper back using Finn chambers containing 0.01% DPC, and results were scored after 6 days according to International Contact Dermatitis Research Group standards. The patient cohort, mostly female, included alopecia areata with under or over 50% scalp involvement, alopecia totalis and alopecia universalis. What the research found in general, with its limitations: DPC sensitization did not change the number of TCRs with a frequency above 1 in 1000, and there was no evidence of changes in global repertoire structure. After repeated subsampling, the strength of the expansion versus patch-test correlation and the threshold at which it became significant changed. The number of PT1 expanded TCRs positively correlated with patch test score, significant at thresholds 8, 16 and 32 but not 4. Expanded TCRs formed significantly more large CDR3 similarity clusters than pre-sensitization or healthy control sets, consistent with antigen-driven responses. Alopecia, a presumed autoimmune disease, was present in all patients, so the immune response of the patients might differ from that of healthy individuals.

Library construction relied on RACE. Data came from a NextSeq 500. Library preparation attached unique molecular identifiers to individual cDNA molecules for quantitative, reproducible TCR counting. For every blood RNA sample, sequencing covered both the TCR alpha and TCR beta chains. Concerning the study's data processing: A median of about 87,000 TCRs per sample was observed, with a range of roughly 23,224 to 700,000. V, J and CDR3 annotation of the TCR reads was carried out using the Decombinator software suite. For PS versus PT1 abundance plots, all samples were subsampled to the same number of TCRs (28,000). TCRs were defined as expanded if absent before sensitization and observed at least eight times at the 2-week time point. TCRdb passed the public sequencing reads through fastp at Q25 and MiXCR, retaining productive beta sequences. CDR3 protein duplicates are merged, each entry listing the most common genes and DNA. The V and J calls follow TCRdb's processing rather than the paper's. For this sample there are about 120,000 distinct CDR3 sequences; approximately 15% appear just once. The ten largest clonotypes hold 0.92% of the sample.

This sample's time point label indicates: patch test 1, 2 weeks after DPC sensitization. This specimen's treatment or condition label, interpreted: therapeutic diphenylcyclopropenone sensitization with weekly scalp DPC. Blood at each patch-test visit was drawn before the patch test was applied. Patients were eligible if aged 18 to 70, diagnosed with alopecia and judged suitable for DPC therapy, and pregnant patients were excluded. Unfractionated whole blood was collected in Tempus Blood RNA tubes, and total RNA was extracted from that blood. Note on this clonotype: It lacks a known antigen. No per-base quality is available; no much larger clone lies one base away.

V is clipped by 6 bases and J by 3 bases, and the sequence between their germline boundaries is 14 bases long. The CDR3 runs 14 amino acids, cysteine and phenylalanine included. Only the CDR3 region is kept as DNA, spanning 42 bases read in frame from base 1. CDR1 is given as ENHRY and CDR2 as SYGVKD, both from the germline V gene. This TCR was recovered from a young man with alopecia areata. Some clones in this sample may be carry-over from other donors' samples. This specimen was whole blood, taken in connection with sensitization to the hapten diphenylcyclopropenone (DPC). The chain links TRBV10-3 with TRBJ1-1, with no reliable assignment of the D segment. In nucleotide form, the sequence is TGTGCCATCAGCCATTCCGGGCGGGACACTGAAGCTTTCTTT. Protein translation: CAISHSGRDTEAFF.